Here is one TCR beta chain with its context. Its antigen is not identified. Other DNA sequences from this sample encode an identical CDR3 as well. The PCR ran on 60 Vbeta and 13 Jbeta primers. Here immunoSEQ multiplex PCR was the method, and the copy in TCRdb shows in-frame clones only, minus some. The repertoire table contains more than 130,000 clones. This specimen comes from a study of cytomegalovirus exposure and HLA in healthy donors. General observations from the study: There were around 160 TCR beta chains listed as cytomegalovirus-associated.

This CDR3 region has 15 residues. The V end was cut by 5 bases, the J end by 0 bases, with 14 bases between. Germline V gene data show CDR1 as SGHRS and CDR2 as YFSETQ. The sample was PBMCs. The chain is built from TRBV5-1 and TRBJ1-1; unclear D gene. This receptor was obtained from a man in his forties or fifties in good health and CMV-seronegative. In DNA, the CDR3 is TGCGCCAGCAGTTTTTTTCCGACTGTGAACACTGAAGCTTTCTTT. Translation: CASSFFPTVNTEAFF.